This T cell receptor (beta chain) was profiled in a study of a mutant IDH1 vaccine in newly diagnosed glioma. Study-level background: Treated individuals were roughly 62% male and approximately 38% female, averaging about 42 years of age. Study-level results: The authors found pseudoprogression apparently unrelated to changes in top peripheral T cell clonotypes.

CDR3 size: 15 residues. V lost 2 bases and J lost 5, with 16 bases in between. Germline V gene sequence: CDR1 SGHTA, CDR2 FQGNSA. Worth noting for this clone: Antigen unknown.

Data came from immunoSEQ multiplex PCR; TCRdb stores just in-frame clones and leaves some out. Among approximately 67,000 clones listed, around 88% were seen once. Time point of the sample: baseline, week 1 (first vaccination visit). Specified treatment: pre-vaccination baseline after standard-of-care therapy. The chain couples TRBV7-2 to TRBJ2-7, with D possibly TRBD2 on 6 matching bases. The origin of this receptor is a woman aged 18-29 years with glioma. Some clones in this sample may be carry-over from other donors' samples. Sequenced material: peripheral blood mononuclear cells (PBMCs), taken from a glioma patient treated with radiotherapy, temozolomide or both. The CDR3 region is CASSLTGDLRHEQYF. CDR3 in DNA: TGTGCCAGCAGCTTAACGGGGGACCTCCGCCACGAGCAGTACTTC.